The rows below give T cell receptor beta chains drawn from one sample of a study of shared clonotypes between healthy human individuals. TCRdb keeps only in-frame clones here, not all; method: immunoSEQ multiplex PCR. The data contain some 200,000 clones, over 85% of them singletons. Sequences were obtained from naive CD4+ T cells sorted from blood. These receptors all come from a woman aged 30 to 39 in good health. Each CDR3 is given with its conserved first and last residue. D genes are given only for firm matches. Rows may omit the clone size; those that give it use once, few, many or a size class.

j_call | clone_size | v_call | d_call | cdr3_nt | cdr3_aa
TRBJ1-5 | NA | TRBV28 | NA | TGTGCCAGCTCCCGAGAAGGGATTAGCAATCAGCCCCAGCATTTT | CASSREGISNQPQHF
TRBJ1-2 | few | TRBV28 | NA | TGTGCCAGCAGCGGGGCGTTCGGTGGCTACACCTTC | CASSGAFGGYTF
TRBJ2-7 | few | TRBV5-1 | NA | TGCGCCAGCAGCTTGGCGGGAGACAACGAGCAGTACTTC | CASSLAGDNEQYF
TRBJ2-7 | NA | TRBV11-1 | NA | TGTGCCAGCAGCTCCACCGGAGTCAGGCCCTACGAGCAGTACTTC | CASSSTGVRPYEQYF
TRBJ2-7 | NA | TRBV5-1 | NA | TGCGCCAGCGCGCAGGGGGGAAGTTTAGTTGCCGAGCAGTACTTC | CASAQGGSLVAEQYF
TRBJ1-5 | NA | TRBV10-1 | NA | TGCGCCAGCAGTGAGGTCGGCAATCAGCCCCAGCATTTT | CASSEVGNQPQHF
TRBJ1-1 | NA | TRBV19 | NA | TGTGCCAGTAGTATATACAGGGAGCGGGGAATGAACACTGAAGCTTTCTTT | CASSIYRERGMNTEAFF
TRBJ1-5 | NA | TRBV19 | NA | TGTGCCAGTAGTATAGGAGGCGTTAGCAATCAGCCCCAGCATTTT | CASSIGGVSNQPQHF
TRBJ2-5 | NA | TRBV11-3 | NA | TGTGCCAGCAGCCCCCCCCCGGGTCTGAGGGAGACCCAGTACTTC | CASSPPPGLRETQYF
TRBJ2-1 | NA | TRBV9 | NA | TGTGCCAGCAGCGCGGGCCCAGACAACAATGAGCAGTTCTTC | CASSAGPDNNEQFF
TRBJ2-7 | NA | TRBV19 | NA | TGTGCCAGTAGTATCTCCCAAGGACTAAACAACTACGAGCAGTACTTC | CASSISQGLNNYEQYF
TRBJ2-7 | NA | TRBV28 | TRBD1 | TGTGCCAGCAGTTCACCACAGGGGGCAACTGACGAGCAGTACTTC | CASSSPQGATDEQYF
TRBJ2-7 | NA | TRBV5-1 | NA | TGCGCCAGCAGCTTGAGGCAGGCCCCCGAGCAGTACTTC | CASSLRQAPEQYF
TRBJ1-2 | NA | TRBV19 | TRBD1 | TGTGCCAGTATCCCCCGGGACAGCTTCTATGGCTACACCTTC | CASIPRDSFYGYTF
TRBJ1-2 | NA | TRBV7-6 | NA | TGTGCCAGCAGCTTACAGGCAAACTATGGCTACACCTTC | CASSLQANYGYTF
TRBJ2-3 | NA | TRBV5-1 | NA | TGCGCCAGCAGCTTGGGCGAGTTCGGTACAGATACGCAGTATTTT | CASSLGEFGTDTQYF
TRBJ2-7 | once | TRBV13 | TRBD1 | TGTGCCAGCAGCTGGGGACAGGGATACGAGCAGTACTTC | CASSWGQGYEQYF
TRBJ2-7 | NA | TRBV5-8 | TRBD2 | TGTGCCACCCCCACGGGGACTAGCGGGAGTGGAACCTACGAGCAGTACTTC | CATPTGTSGSGTYEQYF
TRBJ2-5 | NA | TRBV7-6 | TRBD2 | TGTGCCAGCAGCCTACCTACTAGCGTTCAGGAGACCCAGTACTTC | CASSLPTSVQETQYF
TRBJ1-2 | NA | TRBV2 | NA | TGTGCCAGCCGACCCCTTTCCGATGGCTATGGCTACACCTTC | CASRPLSDGYGYTF
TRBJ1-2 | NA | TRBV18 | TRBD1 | TGTGCCAGCTCACTGAGCCCGGGACAGCTTTATGGCTACACCTTC | CASSLSPGQLYGYTF
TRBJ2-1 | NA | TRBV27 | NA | TGTGCCAGCAGTTTTCGCGGGGACCTAGGGAATGAGCAGTTCTTC | CASSFRGDLGNEQFF
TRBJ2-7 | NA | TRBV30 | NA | TGTGCCTGGAGTGTAGGGGGCTACGAGCAGTACTTC | CAWSVGGYEQYF
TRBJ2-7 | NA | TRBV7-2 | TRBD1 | TGTGCCAGCAGCTGGAACCGGGACAGCACCTACGAGCAGTACTTC | CASSWNRDSTYEQYF
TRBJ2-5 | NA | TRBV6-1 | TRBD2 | TGTGCCAGCAGTCTTAGCGGGGTAGAGACCCAGTACTTC | CASSLSGVETQYF
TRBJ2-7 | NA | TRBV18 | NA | TGTGCCAGCTCACCACGTCAGGGTGGTGACTACGAGCAGTACTTC | CASSPRQGGDYEQYF
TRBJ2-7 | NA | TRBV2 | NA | TGTGCCAGCGGCCTAGGCAGAGTTGGTTACTTC | CASGLGRVGYF
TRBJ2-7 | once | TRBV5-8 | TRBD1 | TGTGCCAGCAGCGGGGGACAGATACTCTACGAGCAGTACTTC | CASSGGQILYEQYF
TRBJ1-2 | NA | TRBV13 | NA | TGTGCCAGCAGCTTAGCTCCGGCTCCCTATGGCTACACCTTC | CASSLAPAPYGYTF
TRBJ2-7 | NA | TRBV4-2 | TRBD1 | TGTGCCAGCAGCCAAGATGCAGACAGGGGTTACGAGCAGTACTTC | CASSQDADRGYEQYF
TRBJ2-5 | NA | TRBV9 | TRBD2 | TGTGCCAGCAGCGTAGGACTAGCGGAAGAGACCCAGTACTTC | CASSVGLAEETQYF
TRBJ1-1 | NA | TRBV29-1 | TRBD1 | TGCAGCGTAGGGACAGTGAACACTGAAGCTTTCTTT | CSVGTVNTEAFF
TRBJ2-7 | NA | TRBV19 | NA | TGTGCCAGTAGTATCGGCAGAGCCTACGAGCAGTACTTC | CASSIGRAYEQYF
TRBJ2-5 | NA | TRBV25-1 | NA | TGTGCCAGCAGTGAATTCATTAGTCAAGAGACCCAGTACTTC | CASSEFISQETQYF
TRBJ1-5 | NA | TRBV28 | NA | TGTGCCAGCAGTTTTGGGGGGGCAAATCAGCCCCAGCATTTT | CASSFGGANQPQHF
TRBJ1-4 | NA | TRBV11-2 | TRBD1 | TGTGCCAGCAGCTTGCAGGGGGCATCGGAAAAACTGTTTTTT | CASSLQGASEKLFF
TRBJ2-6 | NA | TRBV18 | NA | TGTGCCAGCTCACCACAAGAGGTCTCTGGGGCCAACGTCCTGACTTTC | CASSPQEVSGANVLTF
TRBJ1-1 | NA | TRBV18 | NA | TGTGCCAGCTCACAAAATTTACCCTCTAACACTGAAGCTTTCTTT | CASSQNLPSNTEAFF
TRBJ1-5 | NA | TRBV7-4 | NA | TGTGCCAGCAGCCGTGGAGGGGGGCATGGCAATCAGCCCCAGCATTTT | CASSRGGGHGNQPQHF
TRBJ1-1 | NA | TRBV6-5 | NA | TGTGCCAGCTGTTATCCCGGCGACACTGAAGCTTTCTTT | CASCYPGDTEAFF
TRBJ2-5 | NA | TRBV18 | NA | TGTGCCAGCTCACCACAGACACGGGAGACCCAGTACTTC | CASSPQTRETQYF
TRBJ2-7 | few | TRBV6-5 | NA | TGTGCCAGCAACCGCGGTACTAGACCCTACGAGCAGTACTTC | CASNRGTRPYEQYF
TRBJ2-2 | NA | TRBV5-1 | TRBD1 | TGCGCCAGCAGCGTGGACAGGGGGAACGGGGAGCTGTTTTTT | CASSVDRGNGELFF
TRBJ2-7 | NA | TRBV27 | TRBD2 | TGTGCCAGCAGCCCATGGGGGACTAGCTACGAGCAGTACTTC | CASSPWGTSYEQYF